The 18 T cell receptor beta chains reported below all come from one sample, sequenced in a study of post-analysis software for immune sequencing data. Whole-study results and caveats: TRBV5-6, TRBV5-1 and TRBV20-1 belonged to a set of about 5 TRBV segments that were more frequent in patients than controls.

No antigen has been assigned to these receptors. Unique molecular identifiers were carried by the TCR beta cDNA libraries. TCRdb itself ran the PCR reads through MiXCR, one entry per CDR3 protein. The sample lists 450,000 to 650,000 distinct CDR3 sequences; around 40% were seen once. The specimen sequenced was blood. These receptors originate from a girl between 10 and 17 years old with multiple sclerosis.

In its sample, this clonotype was seen a few times. The chain carries TRBV5-1 and TRBJ2-5; 10 nucleotides align to TRBD2. The DNA end is more similar to TRBJ2-7, so the J call may be wrong. CDR1 is SGHRS and CDR2 is YFSETQ in the germline V gene. There are 14 residues in the CDR3. Here the CDR3 reads CASSLRTSGNEQYF. DNA of the CDR3: TGCGCCAGCAGCTTGAGGACTAGCGGAAACGAGCAGTACTTC.

The J gene is TRBJ1-4, the V gene TRBV27; D unresolved. The CDR3 has 14 residues. Trimming removed 5 bases at V and 9 bases at J, with 16 bases between. Germline assignment: CDR1 MNHEY and CDR2 SMNVEV (reference sequence). CDR3 sequence: CASSQRLPGQKLFF. The CDR3 bases are TGTGCCAGCAGTCAACGACTTCCGGGTCAAAAACTGTTTTTT.

Only a few counts were recorded for this clonotype. V is TRBV10-3 and J is TRBJ2-5; a weak D match, TRBD1 (5 bases). CDR3 length equals 13 residues. Germline CDR1 ENHRY, CDR2 SYGVKD. The ends were cut back, 2 bases at V and 11 bases at J, with 15 bases in the middle. The CDR3 nucleotides read TGTGCCATCAGTGAGGGGCAGGGATCGGAGCAGTACTTC. The encoded protein is CAISEGQGSEQYF.

V is TRBV3-1 and J is TRBJ2-3; D may correspond to TRBD1 or TRBD2 (5 bases each). The length of the CDR3 is 17 residues. The germline gives CDR1 LGHDT, CDR2 YNNKEL (reference sequence). V lost 0 bases, J lost 4 bases, and 17 bases lay in between. CDR3 sequence: CASSQDTSVLGADTQYF. The CDR3 nucleotides are TGTGCCAGCAGCCAAGACACAAGCGTCTTGGGGGCAGATACGCAGTATTTT.

This clonotype showed up just a few times. The chain couples TRBV20-1 to TRBJ2-1; D perhaps matches TRBD1 (6 bases). The V gene's germline CDR1 is DFQATT and CDR2 SNEGSKA (reference sequence). CDR3 size: 13 residues. V lost 1 base and J lost 2, with 6 bases in between. The CDR3 DNA reads TGCAGTGCTAGAGGGGACACCTACAATGAGCAGTTCTTC. Amino acids: CSARGDTYNEQFF.

The rearrangement uses TRBV11-3 and TRBJ1-2, with D hard to call. The CDR3 sequence is 15 residues long. Germline-derived CDR1 and CDR2 are SGHNT and YENEEA. Trimming removed 0 bases from V and 4 bases from J, with 12 bases in between. CDR3 loop: CASSLEGSLAYGYTF. The CDR3 DNA reads TGTGCCAGCAGCTTAGAGGGGTCCCTTGCCTATGGCTACACCTTC.

Details on this clonotype: A junction boundary mismatches the germline segment, possibly from a read error. The chain couples TRBV4-1 to TRBJ2-5, with 10 nucleotides matching TRBD2. Looked up from germline, CDR1 is MGHRA and CDR2 is YSYEKL. CDR3 length: 16 amino acids. CDR3 nucleotides: TGCGCCAGCAGCCAACCGGGACTAGCGACCCAAGAGGCCCAGTACTTC. Encoded protein: CASSQPGLATQEAQYF.

V gene TRBV7-2 combines with J gene TRBJ1-5, with 7 bases that match TRBD1. J was trimmed by 2 bases and V by 5 bases; bases with no gene match: 6. This CDR3 is 15 amino acids long. Germline loops: CDR1 SGHTA, CDR2 FQGNSA. CDR3 bases: TGTGCCAGCAGCGGGAGACAGGGTGGCAATCAGCCCCAGCATTTT. It codes for CASSGRQGGNQPQHF.

This clonotype showed up just once. CDR3 in DNA: TGTGCCAGCAGCTCGGAAGGTCGGGCACGAGGTTACGAGCAGTACTTC. This sequence encodes CASSSEGRARGYEQYF. The rearrangement joins TRBV7-2 to TRBJ2-7; D gene ambiguous. This CDR3 has 16 residues. CDR1 and CDR2 from the germline V gene are SGHTA and FQGNSA. V lost 4 bases, J lost 4 bases, and 20 bases lay in between.

The rearrangement links TRBV27 to TRBJ2-3, with D uncertain. Per germline, CDR1 MNHEY and CDR2 SMNVEV (reference sequence). With 7 bases removed from V and 0 bases from J, the gap between germline ends came to 17 bases. The CDR3 is made up of 16 amino acids. The CDR3 reads CASIHRLSASTDTQYF. The CDR3 DNA sequence: TGTGCCAGCATACACCGCCTCAGCGCGAGCACAGATACGCAGTATTTT.

This clonotype was seen a few times. The V call is TRBV5-1, the J call TRBJ2-5; no firm D call. The CDR3 runs to 15 residues. The germline V and J ends were trimmed by 0 bases and 3 bases, with 12 bases remaining between them. Germline CDR1 SGHRS, CDR2 YFSETQ. CDR3: CASSLATDMKETQYF. In DNA, the CDR3 is TGCGCCAGCAGCTTGGCCACTGATATGAAAGAGACCCAGTACTTC.

V and J are TRBV3-1 and TRBJ2-7; TRBD2 matches at 11 bases. The V and J ends lost 3 bases and 6 bases, in that order; junction bases with no gene match: 7. The CDR3 contains 15 residues. Germline CDR1 and CDR2: LGHDT and YNNKEL (reference sequence). DNA for the CDR3: TGTGCCAGCAGCCATACTAGCGGGGGACCCCTCGAGCAGTACTTC. Amino acids: CASSHTSGGPLEQYF.

As regards this clonotype: Being one base from a much bigger clone, this may be a read error. The chain employs TRBV20-1 and TRBJ2-7; TRBD2 might be the D (6 bases). The CDR3 runs 14 residues. Per germline, CDR1 DFQATT and CDR2 SNEGSKA (reference sequence). V lost 3 bases and J 6 bases, leaving 18 bases between the germline ends. CDR3 region: CSASGGGGISEQYF. In DNA, the CDR3 is TGCAGTGCTAGCGGGGGTGGGGGGATCTCCGAGCAGTACTTC.

The chain couples TRBV12-3 or TRBV12-4 to TRBJ2-1; TRBD2 agrees at 7 bases. J was trimmed by 6 bases and V by 5 bases; bases with no gene match: 7. The CDR3 totals 14 residues. CDR3 DNA: TGTGCCAGCAGTCGACTAGCTCTGAGCAATGAGCAGTTCTTC. It encodes CASSRLALSNEQFF.

This clonotype has only a few counts. The chain uses TRBV10-3 and TRBJ1-6; 7 bases are shared with TRBD1. The junction had 7 bases not matched to a gene; V was cut back by 1 base and J by 7 bases. CDR1 and CDR2 (germline): ENHRY, SYGVKD. This CDR3 is 16 amino acids long. The CDR3 reads CAISEFSRGSNSPLHF. DNA for the CDR3: TGTGCCATCAGTGAGTTTTCCAGGGGGTCGAATTCACCCCTCCACTTT.

This CDR3 is CASSRTDALSYEQYF. The CDR3 coding sequence is TGTGCCAGCTCACGGACGGATGCACTATCCTACGAGCAGTACTTC. The genes are TRBV18 and TRBJ2-7; D not certain. The CDR3 is 15 residues long. Germline V gives CDR1 KGHSH, CDR2 LQKENI. The ends were cut back, 4 bases at V and 1 base at J, with 14 bases in the middle.

The J gene is TRBJ2-3, the V gene TRBV4-1, with D hard to call. Trimming took off 1 base at V and 5 bases at J, with 4 bases between the two ends. CDR1 and CDR2 (germline): MGHRA, YSYEKL. The CDR3 is 12 residues long. CDR3 loop: CASSQVGDTQYF. DNA for the CDR3: TGCGCCAGCAGCCAAGTAGGAGATACGCAGTATTTT.

The chain is built from TRBV27 and TRBJ2-1; 9 positions agree with TRBD1. Germline values: CDR1 MNHEY, CDR2 SMNVEV (reference sequence). The CDR3 contains 16 residues. With V trimmed by 4 bases and J by 4 bases, 8 bases remained unmatched. This CDR3 is CASSSIQGARYNEQFF. As DNA, the CDR3 is TGTGCCAGCAGTTCCATACAGGGGGCGCGGTACAATGAGCAGTTCTTC.